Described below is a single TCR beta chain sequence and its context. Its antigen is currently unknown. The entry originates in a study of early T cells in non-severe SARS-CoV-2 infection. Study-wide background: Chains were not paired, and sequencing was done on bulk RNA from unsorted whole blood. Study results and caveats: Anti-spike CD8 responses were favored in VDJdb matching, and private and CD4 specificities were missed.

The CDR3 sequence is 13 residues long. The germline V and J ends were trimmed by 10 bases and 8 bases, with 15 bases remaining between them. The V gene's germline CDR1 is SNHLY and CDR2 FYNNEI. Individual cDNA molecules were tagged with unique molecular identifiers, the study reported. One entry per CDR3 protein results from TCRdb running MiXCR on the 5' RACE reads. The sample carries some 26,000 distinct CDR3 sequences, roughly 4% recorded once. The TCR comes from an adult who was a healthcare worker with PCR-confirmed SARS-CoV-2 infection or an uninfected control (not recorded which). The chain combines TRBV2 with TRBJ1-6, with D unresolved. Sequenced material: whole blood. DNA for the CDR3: TGTGCCACCAAGTATGCCTGGGATTCACCCCTCCACTTT. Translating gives CATKYAWDSPLHF.